Below, 13 T cell receptor beta chains from the same sample are listed, as sequenced in a study of T cell repertoires in cytomegalovirus infection. TCRdb called the reads again in MiXCR, with one record for every CDR3 protein. The sample consists of 560,000 or so distinct CDR3 sequences, about 17% of them appearing once. Source material: CD8+ T cells from PBMCs. Source of these receptors: a human donor in good health (CMV status not recorded). Some clones in this sample may be carry-over from other donors' samples.

The chain recombines TRBV7-9 with TRBJ2-5, with 7 bases that match TRBD2. Per the germline V gene, CDR1 is SEHNR and CDR2 is FQNEAQ (reference sequence). V lost 6 bases and J lost 5; bases outside the gene matches: 9. The CDR3 covers 14 residues. Here the CDR3 DNA reads TGTGCCAGCAGAAGTAGGGAGGGCCAGGAGACCCAGTACTTC. This sequence encodes CASRSREGQETQYF.

This clonotype was observed a few times. V and J are TRBV15 and TRBJ1-1, with 9 bases lining up with TRBD1. This CDR3 contains 14 residues. CDR1 LNHNV and CDR2 YYDKDF come from the germline V gene (reference sequence). J gave up 4 bases and V 7 bases, and 7 bases lay outside the gene matches. The CDR3 bases are TGTGCCACCACTACTGACAGGGGGACCACTGAAGCTTTCTTT. Amino acids: CATTTDRGTTEAFF.

This clonotype was seen ten or more times. The V and J genes are TRBV12-3 or TRBV12-4 and TRBJ1-2; a weak D match, TRBD1 (5 bases). The CDR3 runs 14 residues. Trimming took 6 bases from V and 8 from J, leaving 19 bases between them. Written as DNA, the CDR3 is TGTGCCAGCAGCCCGATGGGGGAAAGGTTAGGCTACACCTTC. It codes for CASSPMGERLGYTF.

V usage is TRBV20-1 and J usage is TRBJ2-5; TRBD2 matches at 11 bases. Trimming removed 0 bases from V and 4 bases from J; junction bases left unmatched: 7. Per the germline V gene, CDR1 is DFQATT and CDR2 is SNEGSKA (reference sequence). The CDR3 is 16 amino acids. This CDR3 reads CSARDRSGRARETQYF. CDR3 sequence (DNA): TGCAGTGCTAGAGATCGTAGCGGGAGGGCCCGAGAGACCCAGTACTTC.

The V gene is TRBV30, the J gene TRBJ1-5; 9 nucleotides agree with TRBD1. The CDR3 runs to 14 residues. In germline, CDR1 is GTSNPN, CDR2 SVGIG (reference sequence). V lost 3 bases, J lost 7 bases, and 7 bases stayed unmatched. The CDR3 protein is CAWREQGARQPQHF. The CDR3 region has the DNA TGTGCCTGGAGGGAACAGGGGGCGAGACAGCCCCAGCATTTT.

There are many counts of this clonotype. The chain uses TRBV11-2 and TRBJ2-3; weak D call: TRBD2 (6 bases). V lost 5 bases, J lost 0 bases, and 18 bases lay in between. The CDR3 totals 17 residues. Germline CDR1 is SGHAT and CDR2 is FQNNGV. This CDR3 reads CASSPWGEMRSTDTQYF. Here the CDR3 DNA reads TGTGCCAGCAGCCCTTGGGGGGAGATGCGGAGCACAGATACGCAGTATTTT.

In this sample, this clonotype turned up many times. The chain links TRBV7-6 to TRBJ1-2, with 9 positions matching TRBD1. The CDR3 runs 16 residues. V was clipped by 5 bases and J by 4 bases; unmatched bases: 11. Per the germline V gene, CDR1 is SGHVS and CDR2 is FNYEAQ. CDR3 nucleotides: TGTGCCAGCAGCCCTATTACAGGGGGCGATAGCTATGGCTACACCTTC. Translated, it gives CASSPITGGDSYGYTF. The whole variable domain, remainder taken from reference TRBV7-6 and TRBJ1-2, is GAGVSQSPRYKVTKRGQDVALRCDPISGHVSLYWYRQALGQGPEFLTYFNYEAQQDKSGLPNDRFSAERPEGSISTLTIQRTEQRDSAMYRCASSPITGGDSYGYTFGSGTRLTVV.

There are a few counts of this clonotype. Sequence at one end of the junction differs from germline and may be a read error. The chain recombines TRBV6-1 with TRBJ2-2, with 8 bases matching TRBD1. Germline CDR1 reads MNHNS; CDR2 reads SASEGT. The CDR3 runs 14 residues. CDR3 sequence: CSIRTGSNTGELFF. The CDR3 DNA is TGCTCAATCCGGACAGGGTCGAACACCGGGGAGCTGTTTTTT.

There are many counts of this clonotype. The chain has TRBV28 and TRBJ1-1; D is undetermined. Germline-derived CDR1 and CDR2 are MDHEN and SYDVKM. Trimming removed 5 bases at V and 6 bases at J, with 13 bases between. CDR3 size: 13 residues. The CDR3 DNA reads as TGTGCCAGCAGTCCTATCGTCGCCGCTGAAGCTTTCTTT. Its translation is CASSPIVAAEAFF.

This clonotype was detected many times. CDR3 bases: TGTGCCAGCAGCTCGGGACTGAGAGTACTGTTTTTT. The encoded protein is CASSSGLRVLFF. V is TRBV7-8 and J is TRBJ1-4, with a weak D call TRBD1 (5 bases). The CDR3 is made up of 12 amino acids. Trimming stripped 4 bases from V and 13 bases from J, with 13 bases between. The germline gives CDR1 SGHVS, CDR2 FQNEAQ.

V and J are TRBV6-2 or TRBV6-3 and TRBJ2-7; a weak D match, TRBD1 (6 bases). Trimming removed 2 bases from V and 2 bases from J, with 22 bases in between. The CDR3 loop spans 18 amino acids. Germline V gene sequence: CDR1 MNHEY, CDR2 SVGEGT. The CDR3, as DNA: TGTGCCAGCAGTTACGAAGATGACATAAACGGGACAACCTACGAGCAGTACTTC. This sequence encodes CASSYEDDINGTTYEQYF.

In this sample, this clonotype turned up a few times. V gene TRBV4-2 combines with J gene TRBJ1-2; a weak D match, TRBD1 (5 bases). Trimming left V 0 bases short and J 4 bases short, with 6 bases between. CDR1 LGHNA and CDR2 YNFKEQ come from the germline V gene. This CDR3 comprises 13 residues. The CDR3 region is CASSQEDTYGYTF. The DNA of the CDR3 is TGTGCCAGCAGCCAAGAGGACACCTATGGCTACACCTTC.

This clonotype was counted a few times. The genes are TRBV4-2 and TRBJ2-7, with D uncertain. The CDR3 contains 17 residues. Per germline, CDR1 LGHNA and CDR2 YNFKEQ. V gave up 1 base and J gave up 0 bases, with 16 bases separating them. CDR3 residues: CASSQVELQASSYEQYF. The CDR3, as DNA: TGTGCCAGCAGCCAAGTGGAACTTCAGGCGAGCTCCTACGAGCAGTACTTC.